This TCR beta chain was obtained from a study of blood T cell repertoires in COVID-19. About the research overall: The United States, Italy and Spain supplied acute and convalescent COVID-19 samples. T cells, B-cell-depleted T cells, or PBMCs provided the cDNA or gDNA that served as material.

Losses at the gene ends were 4 bases for V and 2 bases for J; bases not matched to a gene: 7. Germline CDR1 SGDLS, CDR2 YYNGEE. The CDR3 is 15 residues long. As originally analysed: Amplified reference gene primers provided the basis for estimating nucleated cell counts. Some clones are missing from TCRdb's copy, which holds only in-frame ones; the method was immunoSEQ multiplex PCR. D and trimming come from the DNA, and the V and J calls and clone size come from that table. This sample carries about 170,000 clones, roughly 84% of them seen once, and the ten largest clones take about a tenth. This chain connects TRBV9 to TRBJ2-5, with 8 positions matching TRBD1. This TCR was recovered from a man between 65 and 79 years old with active or convalescent COVID-19. Material for sequencing was peripheral blood. CDR3 amino acids: CASSIRTGPQETQYF. DNA for the CDR3: TGTGCCAGCAGCATTCGGACAGGGCCGCAAGAGACCCAGTACTTC.